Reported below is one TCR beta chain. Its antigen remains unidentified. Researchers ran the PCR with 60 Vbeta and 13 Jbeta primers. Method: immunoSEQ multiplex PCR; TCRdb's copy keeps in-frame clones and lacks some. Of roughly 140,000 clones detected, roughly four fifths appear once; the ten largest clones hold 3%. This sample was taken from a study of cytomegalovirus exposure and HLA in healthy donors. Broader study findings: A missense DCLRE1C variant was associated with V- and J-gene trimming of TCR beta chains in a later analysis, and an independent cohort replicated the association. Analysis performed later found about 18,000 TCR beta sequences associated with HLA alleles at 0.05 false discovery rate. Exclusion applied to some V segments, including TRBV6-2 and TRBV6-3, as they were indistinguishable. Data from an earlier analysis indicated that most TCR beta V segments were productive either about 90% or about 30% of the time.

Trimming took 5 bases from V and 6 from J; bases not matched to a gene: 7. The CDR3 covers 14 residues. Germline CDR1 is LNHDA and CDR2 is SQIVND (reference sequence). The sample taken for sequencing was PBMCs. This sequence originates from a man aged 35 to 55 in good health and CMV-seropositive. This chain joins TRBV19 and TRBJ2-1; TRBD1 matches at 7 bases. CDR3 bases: TGTGCCAGTAGTGAACAGGGGTTCGGCAATGAGCAGTTCTTC. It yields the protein CASSEQGFGNEQFF.